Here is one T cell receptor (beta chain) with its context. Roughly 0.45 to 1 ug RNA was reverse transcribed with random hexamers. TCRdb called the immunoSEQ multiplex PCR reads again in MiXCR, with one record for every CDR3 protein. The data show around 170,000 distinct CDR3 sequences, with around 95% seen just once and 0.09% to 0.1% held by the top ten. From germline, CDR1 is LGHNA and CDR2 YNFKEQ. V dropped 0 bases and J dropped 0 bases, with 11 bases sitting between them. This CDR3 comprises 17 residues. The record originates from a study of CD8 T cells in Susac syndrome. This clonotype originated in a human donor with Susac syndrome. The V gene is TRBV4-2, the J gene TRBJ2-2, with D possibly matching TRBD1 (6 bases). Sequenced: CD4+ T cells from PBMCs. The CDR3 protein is CASSQEPTGSNTGELFF. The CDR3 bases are TGTGCCAGCAGCCAAGAGCCGACAGGATCGAACACCGGGGAGCTGTTTTTT.